The 20 T cell receptor beta chains given below trace back to one sample, sequenced in a study of T cell repertoires in cytomegalovirus infection. Their target antigens are unknown. From the reads, TCRdb called clonotypes with MiXCR, one entry per CDR3 protein. The table has 700,000 to 900,000 distinct CDR3 sequences, under 35% seen once; the top ten hold approximately 14%. This specimen consisted of cultured CD8+ T cells from PBMCs, obtained from culture after CMV antigen stimulation. All receptors derive from a human donor in good health (CMV status not recorded). Some clones in this sample may be carry-over from other donors' samples.

The chain links TRBV27 to TRBJ2-1; D is unresolved. V dropped 6 bases and J dropped 6 bases, with 12 bases sitting between them. Germline V gene data show CDR1 as MNHEY and CDR2 as SMNVEV (reference sequence). The CDR3 contains 13 residues. The chain's CDR3 is CASSWDRSNEQFF. The DNA for the CDR3 is TGTGCCAGCAGCTGGGATAGAAGCAATGAGCAGTTCTTC.

The chain couples TRBV4-1 to TRBJ2-5; D is undetermined. V lost 1 base, J lost 2 bases, and 11 bases lay in between. CDR3 length: 15 amino acids. The germline V gene encodes CDR1 MGHRA and CDR2 YSYEKL. The CDR3 bases are TGCGCCAGCAGCCAAGTAGTAGGAGTTCAAGAGACCCAGTACTTC. Its protein product is CASSQVVGVQETQYF.

There are a few counts of this clonotype. The chain carries TRBV7-8 and TRBJ2-2, with 9 bases fitting TRBD1. Looked up from germline, CDR1 is SGHVS and CDR2 is FQNEAQ. The CDR3 is 16 residues long. V lost 5 bases to trimming and J lost 7 bases; unmatched junction nucleotides: 11. CDR3 bases: TGTGCCAGCAGCCTACGGACAGGGGAGCTTGGCGGGGAGCTGTTTTTT. It yields the protein CASSLRTGELGGELFF.

This clonotype was observed a few times. The rearrangement uses TRBV7-9 and TRBJ1-1; D unclear. Per germline, CDR1 SEHNR and CDR2 FQNEAQ (reference sequence). Deletions cut 2 bases from V and 3 bases from J, with 13 bases between. This CDR3 has 15 residues. The CDR3 nucleotides read TGTGCCAGCAGCTTATTTTCACGGGGTCACACTGAAGCTTTCTTT. Translating gives CASSLFSRGHTEAFF. The variable domain in full, with the rest retrieved from reference TRBV7-9 and TRBJ1-1, is DTGVSQNPRHKITKRGQNVTFRCDPISEHNRLYWYRQTLGQGPEFLTYFQNEAQLEKSRLLSDRFSAERPKGSFSTLEIQRTEQGDSAMYLCASSLFSRGHTEAFFGQGTRLTVV.

V is TRBV7-6 and J is TRBJ2-1, with TRBD1 identical over 8 bases. CDR1 and CDR2 from the germline V gene are SGHVS and FNYEAQ. The CDR3 totals 17 residues. V shed 4 bases and J 9 bases; nucleotides not matched to a gene: 17. The DNA of the CDR3 is TGTGCCAGCAGCTCTAGGACAGGGTCACACCTATTACGTGAGCAGTTCTTC. Encoded protein: CASSSRTGSHLLREQFF.

This clonotype was detected only once. The chain carries TRBV18 and TRBJ1-1; a possible D gene is TRBD1 (5 bases). V lost 2 bases, J lost 1 base, and 14 bases lay in between. This CDR3 has 16 amino acids. Germline assignment: CDR1 KGHSH and CDR2 LQKENI. The CDR3 sequence: CASSPLRAGTNTEAFF. The CDR3, as DNA: TGTGCCAGCTCACCATTAAGGGCCGGGACGAACACTGAAGCTTTCTTT.

The V gene is TRBV6-2 or TRBV6-3, the J gene TRBJ2-7, with D perhaps TRBD1 (5 bases). Germline CDR1 and CDR2: MNHEY and SVGEGT. Trimming took off 0 bases at V and 8 bases at J, with 11 bases between the two ends. The CDR3 length is 13 residues. CDR3 in amino acids: CASSYSIDSQQYV. The CDR3, as DNA: TGTGCCAGCAGTTACTCGATCGACAGTCAGCAGTACGTC.

This clonotype occurred many times. The V call is TRBV7-2, the J call TRBJ1-2, with D perhaps matching TRBD1 (6 bases). This CDR3 is 14 amino acids long. CDR1 is SGHTA and CDR2 is FQGNSA in the germline V gene. Trimming pared 6 bases from V and 0 bases from J, leaving 11 bases between. CDR3 in DNA: TGTGCCAGCAGTACGACAGGAACTAACTATGGCTACACCTTC. Amino acid sequence: CASSTTGTNYGYTF.

This clonotype came up many times. The rearrangement uses TRBV27 and TRBJ1-1; perhaps TRBD1 as D (6 bases). The V end was cut by 5 bases, the J end by 1 base, with 11 bases between. Germline V lookup: CDR1 MNHEY, CDR2 SMNVEV (reference sequence). This CDR3 contains 14 residues. The CDR3 DNA follows: TGTGCCAGCAGTCCCAGGGGAAGGAACACTGAAGCTTTCTTT. Its protein is CASSPRGRNTEAFF.

This clonotype was counted at least ten times. The V call is TRBV12-3 or TRBV12-4, the J call TRBJ2-1; D unresolved. CDR3 length: 12 residues. Deletions cut 5 bases from V and 5 bases from J, with 7 bases between. The CDR3 DNA reads as TGTGCCAGCAGTCCCCGAAACAATGAGCAGTTCTTC. It codes for CASSPRNNEQFF.

The chain links TRBV19 to TRBJ1-1, with D maybe TRBD1 (5 bases). The CDR3 spans 17 residues. The V end was cut by 4 bases, the J end by 4 bases, with 22 bases between. Germline V gene data show CDR1 as LNHDA and CDR2 as SQIVND (reference sequence). The CDR3 nucleotides are TGTGCCAGTAGTACCACCCCCTTTCAGGGTTGGGGCACTGAAGCTTTCTTT. Protein sequence: CASSTTPFQGWGTEAFF.

The CDR3 protein is CASSSSPGLVADTQYF. The CDR3 DNA reads as TGCGCCAGCAGCTCGTCTCCGGGACTCGTTGCAGATACGCAGTATTTT. The rearrangement joins TRBV5-1 to TRBJ2-3, with D perhaps matching TRBD2 (6 bases). Trimming took off 3 bases at V and 4 bases at J, with 18 bases between the two ends. The CDR3 spans 16 residues. CDR1 and CDR2 (germline): SGHRS, YFSETQ.

The sample holds one count of this clonotype. The chain has TRBV20-1 and TRBJ2-7; D may be TRBD2 (5 bases). Deletions cut 0 bases from V and 5 bases from J, with 23 bases between. The V gene's germline CDR1 is DFQATT and CDR2 SNEGSKA (reference sequence). The CDR3 is 17 residues long. CDR3 loop: CSARDLLSGMIENEQYF. CDR3 DNA: TGCAGTGCTAGAGATCTGCTTTCGGGAATGATAGAGAACGAGCAGTACTTC.

The chain employs TRBV7-6 and TRBJ2-5; a possible D gene is TRBD1 (5 bases). Germline loops: CDR1 SGHVS, CDR2 FNYEAQ. Trimming stripped 0 bases from V and 5 bases from J, with 10 bases between. The CDR3 is 14 amino acids. DNA of the CDR3: TGTGCCAGCAGCTTAGCCCTAAACAGGGAGACCCAGTACTTC. As protein: CASSLALNRETQYF. Drawing the rest from reference TRBV7-6 and TRBJ2-5, the complete variable domain is GAGVSQSPRYKVTKRGQDVALRCDPISGHVSLYWYRQALGQGPEFLTYFNYEAQQDKSGLPNDRFSAERPEGSISTLTIQRTEQRDSAMYRCASSLALNRETQYFGPGTRLLVL.

The J gene is TRBJ1-4, the V gene TRBV5-6, with D unclear. Germline lookup yields CDR1 SGHDT and CDR2 YYEEEE. This CDR3 region has 14 residues. The germline V and J ends were trimmed by 0 bases and 8 bases, with 11 bases remaining between them. CDR3 residues: CASSLEARLEKLFF. In nucleotides, the CDR3 is TGTGCCAGCAGCTTGGAGGCCCGGCTCGAAAAACTGTTTTTT. Full variable domain (outside the CDR3, taken from reference TRBV5-6 and TRBJ1-4): DAGVTQSPTHLIKTRGQQVTLRCSPKSGHDTVSWYQQALGQGPQFIFQYYEEEERQRGNFPDRFSGHQFPNYSSELNVNALLLGDSALYLCASSLEARLEKLFFGSGTQLSVL.

This clonotype was seen a handful of times. The chain joins TRBV6-1 to TRBJ2-2, with D possibly being TRBD1 or TRBD2 (5 bases each). Per the germline V gene, CDR1 is MNHNS and CDR2 is SASEGT. The CDR3 extends over 16 amino acids. V gave up 10 bases and J gave up 7 bases, with 25 bases separating them. The DNA of the CDR3 is TGTGCCACCAAATATGACAACACAGGCGGGCACGGGGAGCTGTTTTTT. Protein product: CATKYDNTGGHGELFF.

A note on this clonotype: One base away lies a much larger clone, so this may be a sequencing read error. The rearrangement joins TRBV7-8 to TRBJ2-1; D possibly corresponds to TRBD1 (6 bases). In germline, CDR1 is SGHVS, CDR2 FQNEAQ. Trimming stripped 5 bases from V and 2 bases from J, with 16 bases between. The CDR3 totals 16 residues. The CDR3 nucleotides are TGTGCCAGCAGCAACCCGGACAGTGGCCCCTACAATGAGCAGTTCTTC. Translation gives CASSNPDSGPYNEQFF. The whole variable domain, filled in from reference TRBV7-8 and TRBJ2-1, reads GAGVSQSPRYKVAKRGQDVALRCDPISGHVSLFWYQQALGQGPEFLTYFQNEAQLDKSGLPSDRFFAERPEGSVSTLKIQRTQQEDSAVYLCASSNPDSGPYNEQFFGPGTRLTVL.

This clonotype has more than one count but fewer than ten. The chain has TRBV7-2 and TRBJ1-6; no firm D call. CDR3 length: 15 residues. The germline V gene encodes CDR1 SGHTA and CDR2 FQGNSA. The V end was cut by 5 bases, the J end by 2 bases, with 10 bases between. CDR3 in amino acids: CASSPDSPYNSPLHF. The CDR3, as DNA: TGTGCCAGCAGCCCCGATAGCCCCTATAATTCACCCCTCCACTTT.

This chain joins TRBV6-6 and TRBJ2-5; the match to TRBD2 covers 8 bases. The germline V gene encodes CDR1 MNHNY and CDR2 SVGAGI (reference sequence). J gave up 3 bases and V 10 bases, and 16 bases lay outside the gene matches. This CDR3 is built from 16 residues. The CDR3, as DNA: TGTGCCACCCCTCCCCTGGTAGCGGGGCATAAAGAGACCCAGTACTTC. Its protein product is CATPPLVAGHKETQYF.

As DNA, the CDR3 is TGTGCCATCGGACCGATGAACACTGAAGCTTTCTTT. It is translated as CAIGPMNTEAFF. The rearrangement joins TRBV10-3 to TRBJ1-1; D gene ambiguous. Trimming removed 8 bases at V and 0 bases at J, with 7 bases between. This CDR3 spans 12 amino acids. Looked up from germline, CDR1 is ENHRY and CDR2 is SYGVKD.